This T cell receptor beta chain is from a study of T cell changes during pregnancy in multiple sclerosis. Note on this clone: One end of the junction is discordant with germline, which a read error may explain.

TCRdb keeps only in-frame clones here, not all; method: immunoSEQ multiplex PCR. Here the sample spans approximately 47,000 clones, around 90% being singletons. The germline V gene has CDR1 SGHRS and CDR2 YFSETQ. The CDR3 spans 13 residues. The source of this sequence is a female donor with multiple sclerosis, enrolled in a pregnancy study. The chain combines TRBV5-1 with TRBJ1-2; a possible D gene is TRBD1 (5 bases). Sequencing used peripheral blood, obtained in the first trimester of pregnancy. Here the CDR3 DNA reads TGTGCCAGCAGCTTGGGGGTTCAGGGAGGCTACACCTTC. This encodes CASSLGVQGGYTF.